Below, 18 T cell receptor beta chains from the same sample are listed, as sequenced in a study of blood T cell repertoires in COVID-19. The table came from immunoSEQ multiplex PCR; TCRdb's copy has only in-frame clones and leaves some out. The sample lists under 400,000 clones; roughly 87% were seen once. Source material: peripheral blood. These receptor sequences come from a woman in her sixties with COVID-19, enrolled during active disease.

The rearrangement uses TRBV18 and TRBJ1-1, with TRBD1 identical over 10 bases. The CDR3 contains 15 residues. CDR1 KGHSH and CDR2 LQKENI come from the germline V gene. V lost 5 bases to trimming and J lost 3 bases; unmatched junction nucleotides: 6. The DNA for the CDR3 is TGTGCCAGCTCAACAGGACAGGGGGGGGACACTGAAGCTTTCTTT. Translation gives CASSTGQGGDTEAFF.

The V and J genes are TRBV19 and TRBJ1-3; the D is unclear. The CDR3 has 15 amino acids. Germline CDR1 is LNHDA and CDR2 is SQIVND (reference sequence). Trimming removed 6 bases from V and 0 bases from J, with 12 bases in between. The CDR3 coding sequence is TGTGCCAGTAGAAAACAGCCTCACTCTGGAAACACCATATATTTT. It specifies CASRKQPHSGNTIYF.

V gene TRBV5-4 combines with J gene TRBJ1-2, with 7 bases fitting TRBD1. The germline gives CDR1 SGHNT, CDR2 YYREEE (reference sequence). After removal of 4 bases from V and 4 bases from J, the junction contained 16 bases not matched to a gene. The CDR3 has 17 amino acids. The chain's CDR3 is CASSPSLTGESAYGYTF. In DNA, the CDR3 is TGTGCCAGCAGCCCGAGCCTCACAGGGGAGTCGGCCTATGGCTACACCTTC.

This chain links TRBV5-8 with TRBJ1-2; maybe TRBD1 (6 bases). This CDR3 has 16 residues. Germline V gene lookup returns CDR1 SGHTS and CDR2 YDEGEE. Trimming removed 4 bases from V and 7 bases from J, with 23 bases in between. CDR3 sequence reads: CASSLGPVTRGGGYTF. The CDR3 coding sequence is TGTGCCAGCAGCCTCGGTCCTGTGACGAGGGGGGGTGGCTACACCTTC.

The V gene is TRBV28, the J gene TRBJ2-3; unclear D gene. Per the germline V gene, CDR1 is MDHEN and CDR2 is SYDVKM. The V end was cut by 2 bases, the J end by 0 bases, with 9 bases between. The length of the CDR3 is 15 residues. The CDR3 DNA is TGTGCCAGCAGTTTACAAAGTACTAGCACAGATACGCAGTATTTT. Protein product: CASSLQSTSTDTQYF.

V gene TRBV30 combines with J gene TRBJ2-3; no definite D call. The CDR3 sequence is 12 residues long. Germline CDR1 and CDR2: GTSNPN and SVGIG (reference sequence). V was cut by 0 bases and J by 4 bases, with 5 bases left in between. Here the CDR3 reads CAWSVQSDTQYF. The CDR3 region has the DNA TGTGCCTGGAGTGTACAGTCAGATACGCAGTATTTT.

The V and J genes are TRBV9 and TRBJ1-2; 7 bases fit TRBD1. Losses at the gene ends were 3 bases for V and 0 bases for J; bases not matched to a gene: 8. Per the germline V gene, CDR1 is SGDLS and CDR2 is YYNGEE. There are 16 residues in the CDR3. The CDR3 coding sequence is TGTGCCAGCAGCGGAGGGACAGCCAGTTCTAACTATGGCTACACCTTC. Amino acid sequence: CASSGGTASSNYGYTF.

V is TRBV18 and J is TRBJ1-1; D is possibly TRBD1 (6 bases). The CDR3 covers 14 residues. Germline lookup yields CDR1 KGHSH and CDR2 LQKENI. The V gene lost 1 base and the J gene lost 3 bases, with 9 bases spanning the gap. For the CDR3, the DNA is TGTGCCAGCTCACCACTGGACAGTTACACTGAAGCTTTCTTT. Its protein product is CASSPLDSYTEAFF.

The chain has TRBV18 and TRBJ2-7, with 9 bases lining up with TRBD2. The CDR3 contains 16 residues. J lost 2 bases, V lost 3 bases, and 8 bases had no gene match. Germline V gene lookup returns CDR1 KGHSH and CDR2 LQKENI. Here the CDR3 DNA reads TGTGCCAGCTCACCCGCCTCGCCTAGCGGGGCCTACGAGCAGTACTTC. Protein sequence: CASSPASPSGAYEQYF.

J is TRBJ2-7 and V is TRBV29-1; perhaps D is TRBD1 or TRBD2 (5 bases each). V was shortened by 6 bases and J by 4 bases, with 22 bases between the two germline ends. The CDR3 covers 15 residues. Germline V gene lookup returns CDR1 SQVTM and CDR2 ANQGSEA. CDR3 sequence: CSVELGAGHPYEQYF. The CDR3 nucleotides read TGCAGCGTCGAACTAGGGGCAGGGCATCCTTACGAGCAGTACTTC.

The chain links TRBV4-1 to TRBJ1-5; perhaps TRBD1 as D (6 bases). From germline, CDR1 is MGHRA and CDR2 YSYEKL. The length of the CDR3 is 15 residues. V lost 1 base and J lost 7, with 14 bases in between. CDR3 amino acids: CASSQAPGERQPQHF. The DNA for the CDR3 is TGCGCCAGCAGCCAAGCCCCAGGGGAGAGACAGCCCCAGCATTTT.

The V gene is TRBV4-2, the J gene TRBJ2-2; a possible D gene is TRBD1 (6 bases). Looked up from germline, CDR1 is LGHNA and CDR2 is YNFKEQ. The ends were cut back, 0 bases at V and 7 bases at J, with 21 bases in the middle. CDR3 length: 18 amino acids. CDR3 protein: CASSQDSGAGLGFGELFF. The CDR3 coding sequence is TGTGCCAGCAGCCAAGATTCAGGGGCAGGGCTGGGATTCGGGGAGCTGTTTTTT.

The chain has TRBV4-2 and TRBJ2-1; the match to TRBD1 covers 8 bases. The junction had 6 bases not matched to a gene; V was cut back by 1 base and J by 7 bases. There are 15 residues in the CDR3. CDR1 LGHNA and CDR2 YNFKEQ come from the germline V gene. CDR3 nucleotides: TGTGCCAGCAGCCAAGTCCTCAGGGGGCTTAATGAGCAGTTCTTC. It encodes CASSQVLRGLNEQFF.

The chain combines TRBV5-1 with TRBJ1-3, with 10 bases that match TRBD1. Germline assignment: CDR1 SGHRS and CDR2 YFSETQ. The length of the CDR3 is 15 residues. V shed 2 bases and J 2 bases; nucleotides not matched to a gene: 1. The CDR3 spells CASSLGTGAGNTIYF. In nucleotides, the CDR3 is TGCGCCAGCAGCTTAGGGACAGGGGCTGGAAACACCATATATTTT.

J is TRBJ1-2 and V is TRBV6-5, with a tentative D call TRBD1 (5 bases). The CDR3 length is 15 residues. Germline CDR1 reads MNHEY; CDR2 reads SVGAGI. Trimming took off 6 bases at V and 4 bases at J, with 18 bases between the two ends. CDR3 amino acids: CASRPGGAQPYGYTF. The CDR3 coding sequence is TGTGCCAGCAGACCGGGGGGAGCCCAGCCCTATGGCTACACCTTC.

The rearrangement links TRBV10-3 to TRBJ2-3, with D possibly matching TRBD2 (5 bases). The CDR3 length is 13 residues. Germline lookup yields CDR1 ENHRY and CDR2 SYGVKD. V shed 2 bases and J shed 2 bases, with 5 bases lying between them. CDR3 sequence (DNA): TGTGCCATCAGTGAGCGGGACACAGATACGCAGTATTTT. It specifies CAISERDTDTQYF.

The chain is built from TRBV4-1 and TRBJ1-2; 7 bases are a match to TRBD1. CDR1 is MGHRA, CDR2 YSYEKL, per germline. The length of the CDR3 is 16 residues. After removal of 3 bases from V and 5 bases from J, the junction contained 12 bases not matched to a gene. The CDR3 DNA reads TGCGCCAGCAGCCACGAACGAGGGGGCAAGGGATATGGCTACACCTTC. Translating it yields CASSHERGGKGYGYTF.

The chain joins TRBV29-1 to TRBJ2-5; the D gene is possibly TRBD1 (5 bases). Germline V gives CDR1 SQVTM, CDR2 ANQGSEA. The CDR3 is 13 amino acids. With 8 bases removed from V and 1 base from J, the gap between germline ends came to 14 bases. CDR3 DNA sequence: TGCAGCATCCAGGGTGTAATCCAAGAGACCCAGTACTTC. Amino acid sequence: CSIQGVIQETQYF.